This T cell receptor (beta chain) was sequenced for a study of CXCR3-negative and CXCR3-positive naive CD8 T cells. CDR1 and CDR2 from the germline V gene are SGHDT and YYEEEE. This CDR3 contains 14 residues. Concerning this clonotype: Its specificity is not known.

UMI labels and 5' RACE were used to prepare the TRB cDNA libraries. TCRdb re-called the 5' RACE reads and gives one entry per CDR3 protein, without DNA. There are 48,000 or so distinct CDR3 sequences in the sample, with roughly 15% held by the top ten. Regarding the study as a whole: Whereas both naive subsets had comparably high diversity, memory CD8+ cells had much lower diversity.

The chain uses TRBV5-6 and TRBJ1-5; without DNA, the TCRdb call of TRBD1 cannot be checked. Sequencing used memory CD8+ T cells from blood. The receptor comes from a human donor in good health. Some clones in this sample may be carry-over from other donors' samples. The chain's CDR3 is CASSFLGGVQPQHF.